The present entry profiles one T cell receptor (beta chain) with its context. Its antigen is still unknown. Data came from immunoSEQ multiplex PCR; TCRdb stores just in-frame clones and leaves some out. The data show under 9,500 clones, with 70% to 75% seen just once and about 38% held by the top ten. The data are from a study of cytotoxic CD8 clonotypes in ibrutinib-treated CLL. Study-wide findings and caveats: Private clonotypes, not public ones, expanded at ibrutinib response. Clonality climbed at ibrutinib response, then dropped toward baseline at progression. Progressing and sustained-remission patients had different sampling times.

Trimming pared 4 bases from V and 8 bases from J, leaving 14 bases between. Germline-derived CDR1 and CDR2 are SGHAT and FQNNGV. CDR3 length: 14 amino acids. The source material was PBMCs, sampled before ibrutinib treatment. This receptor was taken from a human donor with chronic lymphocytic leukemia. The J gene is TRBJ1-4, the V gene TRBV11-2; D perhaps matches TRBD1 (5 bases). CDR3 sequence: CASSYQGFAEKLFF. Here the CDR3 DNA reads TGTGCCAGCAGCTACCAGGGTTTTGCCGAAAAACTGTTTTTT.